Listed below are T cell receptor beta chains from one sample, sequenced in a study of CD8 T cells in ankylosing spondylitis. Via MiXCR, TCRdb re-called the 5' RACE reads, giving one row per CDR3 protein. Of around 53,000 distinct CDR3 sequences in the sample, about 7.8% were seen once. What was sequenced was blood, either unsorted or a sorted T cell fraction (not recorded which). These receptors all stem from a female donor with ankylosing spondylitis or in good health (not recorded which). The CDR3 runs from the conserved cysteine through the conserved F or W. The D gene is left open where the match is weak. Clone size is not always given. Where it is, it says once, few, many or a class for expanded clones.

D gene: TRBD1
clone size: many
J gene: TRBJ1-4
CDR3 length: 16
V gene: TRBV5-1
CDR3 DNA: TGCGCCAGCAGCCCCGAGGCTGGACAGGGAGGTGAAAAACTGTTTTTT
CDR3 protein: CASSPEAGQGGEKLFF

D gene: TRBD1
clone size: few
J gene: TRBJ1-2
CDR3 length: 16
V gene: TRBV5-1
CDR3 DNA: TGCGCCAGCAGCTTGAGGGGACAAGGGGGCGAGTATGGCTACACCTTC
CDR3 protein: CASSLRGQGGEYGYTF

D gene: -
clone size: few
J gene: TRBJ1-5
CDR3 length: 15
V gene: TRBV12-3/TRBV12-4
CDR3 DNA: TGTGCCAGCAGCCCGACAGGACGTGGCAATCAGCCCCAGCATTTT
CDR3 protein: CASSPTGRGNQPQHF

D gene: TRBD2
clone size: few
J gene: TRBJ2-1
CDR3 length: 17
V gene: TRBV5-1
CDR3 DNA: TGCGCCAGCACCCGAGACGAGACTAGCGGGGGGGCCAATGAGCAGTTCTTC
CDR3 protein: CASTRDETSGGANEQFF

D gene: TRBD1
clone size: large
J gene: TRBJ2-1
CDR3 length: 15
V gene: TRBV29-1
CDR3 DNA: TGCAGCGTCGAGGTCTGGGACAGCAAATACAATGAGCAGTTCTTC
CDR3 protein: CSVEVWDSKYNEQFF

D gene: TRBD1
clone size: -
J gene: TRBJ1-6
CDR3 length: 14
V gene: TRBV7-6
CDR3 DNA: TGTGCCAGCAGCCGGGGACAGGGGAATTTACCCCTCCACTTT
CDR3 protein: CASSRGQGNLPLHF

D gene: -
clone size: many
J gene: TRBJ2-3
CDR3 length: 14
V gene: TRBV6-1
CDR3 DNA: TGTGCCAGCATCTTAGGGGGGCAGTCAGATACGCAGTATTTT
CDR3 protein: CASILGGQSDTQYF

D gene: -
clone size: many
J gene: TRBJ2-2
CDR3 length: 15
V gene: TRBV3-1
CDR3 DNA: TGTGCCAGCAGCTGGGACACTACGAACACCGGGGAGCTGTTTTTT
CDR3 protein: CASSWDTTNTGELFF

D gene: TRBD1
clone size: many
J gene: TRBJ1-2
CDR3 length: 15
V gene: TRBV3-1
CDR3 DNA: TGTGCCAGCAGCCCAACCGGGACAGTCTCTTATGGCTACACCTTC
CDR3 protein: CASSPTGTVSYGYTF

D gene: -
clone size: many
J gene: TRBJ1-5
CDR3 length: 15
V gene: TRBV19
CDR3 DNA: TGTGCCAGTAGTATCGGACTGGGGAATTATCAGCCCCAGCATTTT
CDR3 protein: CASSIGLGNYQPQHF

D gene: -
clone size: few
J gene: TRBJ2-7
CDR3 length: 13
V gene: TRBV5-6
CDR3 DNA: TGTGCCAGCAGCTTTAGTGTTGAATACGAGCAGTACTTC
CDR3 protein: CASSFSVEYEQYF

D gene: -
clone size: many
J gene: TRBJ1-2
CDR3 length: 11
V gene: TRBV20-1
CDR3 DNA: TGCAGGGGACTAGCTAACTATGGCTACACCTTC
CDR3 protein: CRGLANYGYTF

D gene: TRBD1
clone size: -
J gene: TRBJ1-2
CDR3 length: 14
V gene: TRBV10-2
CDR3 DNA: TGCGCCAGCAGTGGGACCGGGACAGGGGACGGCTACACCTTC
CDR3 protein: CASSGTGTGDGYTF

D gene: -
clone size: many
J gene: TRBJ2-7
CDR3 length: 13
V gene: TRBV19
CDR3 DNA: TGTGCCAGTAGTATGCTTGAGGGTAACGAGCAGTACTTC
CDR3 protein: CASSMLEGNEQYF

D gene: TRBD1
clone size: many
J gene: TRBJ1-2
CDR3 length: 13
V gene: TRBV12-3/TRBV12-4
CDR3 DNA: TGTGCCAGCAGCTCCGGGACAGGGAGCTCCTACACCTTC
CDR3 protein: CASSSGTGSSYTF

D gene: -
clone size: few
J gene: TRBJ1-4
CDR3 length: 17
V gene: TRBV5-1
CDR3 DNA: TGCGCCAGCAGCTTGTTATCCACCAGGAGGGGTAATGAAAAACTGTTTTTT
CDR3 protein: CASSLLSTRRGNEKLFF

D gene: -
clone size: many
J gene: TRBJ1-1
CDR3 length: 14
V gene: TRBV6-6
CDR3 DNA: TGTGCCAGCAGTCAGGACGGATTGAACACTGAAGCTTTCTTT
CDR3 protein: CASSQDGLNTEAFF

D gene: -
clone size: many
J gene: TRBJ2-1
CDR3 length: 12
V gene: TRBV27
CDR3 DNA: TGTGCCAGCAAAAGGACTACCAATGAGCAGTTCTTC
CDR3 protein: CASKRTTNEQFF

D gene: -
clone size: many
J gene: TRBJ2-2
CDR3 length: 13
V gene: TRBV7-8
CDR3 DNA: TGTGCCAGCAGCTTAAAGGGGGCCGGGGAGCTGTTTTTT
CDR3 protein: CASSLKGAGELFF

D gene: -
clone size: many
J gene: TRBJ1-1
CDR3 length: 13
V gene: TRBV2
CDR3 DNA: TGTGCCAGCAGGGACAATCAGAACACTGAAGCTTTCTTT
CDR3 protein: CASRDNQNTEAFF

D gene: -
clone size: many
J gene: TRBJ1-2
CDR3 length: 12
V gene: TRBV20-1
CDR3 DNA: TGCAGTGCTAGTCTCAGGGAGGATGGCTACACCTTC
CDR3 protein: CSASLREDGYTF

D gene: TRBD1
clone size: many
J gene: TRBJ1-5
CDR3 length: 15
V gene: TRBV12-3/TRBV12-4
CDR3 DNA: TGTGCCAGCAGCCGGGACAGTGCATTGAATCAGCCCCAGCATTTT
CDR3 protein: CASSRDSALNQPQHF

D gene: -
clone size: few
J gene: TRBJ2-1
CDR3 length: 17
V gene: TRBV7-2
CDR3 DNA: TGTGCCAGCAGCCCCGATTTGGCGGTGAGCTCCTACAATGAGCAGTTCTTC
CDR3 protein: CASSPDLAVSSYNEQFF

D gene: TRBD2
clone size: many
J gene: TRBJ2-3
CDR3 length: 18
V gene: TRBV5-1
CDR3 DNA: TGCGCCAGCAGCGCTGGACAGTTAGCGGGGGGGGTTCCAGATACGCAGTATTTT
CDR3 protein: CASSAGQLAGGVPDTQYF

D gene: -
clone size: many
J gene: TRBJ1-1
CDR3 length: 11
V gene: TRBV27
CDR3 DNA: TGTGCCAGCCGTAGGAACACTGAAGCTTTCTTT
CDR3 protein: CASRRNTEAFF

D gene: -
clone size: many
J gene: TRBJ2-7
CDR3 length: 14
V gene: TRBV11-2
CDR3 DNA: TGTGCCAGCAGCTCCGCGGGGACCGTTTGGGAGCAGTACTTC
CDR3 protein: CASSSAGTVWEQYF

D gene: -
clone size: many
J gene: TRBJ1-5
CDR3 length: 15
V gene: TRBV6-1
CDR3 DNA: TGTGCCAGCAGTGTATCCTTCCAGGGAGGCCAGCCCCAGCATTTT
CDR3 protein: CASSVSFQGGQPQHF

D gene: -
clone size: many
J gene: TRBJ2-3
CDR3 length: 15
V gene: TRBV5-1
CDR3 DNA: TGCGCCAGCAGCTTGTCGCGAGGGCTTGCAGATACGCAGTATTTT
CDR3 protein: CASSLSRGLADTQYF

D gene: -
clone size: many
J gene: TRBJ1-1
CDR3 length: 14
V gene: TRBV20-1
CDR3 DNA: TGCAGTGCAAAAATCGGACATAAGAACACTGAAGCTTTCTTT
CDR3 protein: CSAKIGHKNTEAFF

D gene: -
clone size: many
J gene: TRBJ2-5
CDR3 length: 14
V gene: TRBV6-2/TRBV6-3
CDR3 DNA: TGTGCCAGCAGTTCCCGCCTAGGTGGAGAGACCCAGTACTTC
CDR3 protein: CASSSRLGGETQYF

D gene: TRBD1
clone size: many
J gene: TRBJ1-2
CDR3 length: 13
V gene: TRBV5-5
CDR3 DNA: TGTGCCAGCAGCGTCGGACAGGGCTATGGCTACACCTTC
CDR3 protein: CASSVGQGYGYTF

D gene: -
clone size: -
J gene: TRBJ2-3
CDR3 length: 19
V gene: TRBV2
CDR3 DNA: TGTGCCTGCTGTTCCCCTCCACCCTGGACGCACGCTAGCACAGATACGCAGTATTTT
CDR3 protein: CACCSPPPWTHASTDTQYF

D gene: TRBD1
clone size: many
J gene: TRBJ2-7
CDR3 length: 15
V gene: TRBV3-1
CDR3 DNA: TGTGCCAGCAGCCTGGGGGACAGGGGGTCCTACGAGCAGTACTTC
CDR3 protein: CASSLGDRGSYEQYF

D gene: -
clone size: -
J gene: TRBJ1-4
CDR3 length: 13
V gene: TRBV7-2
CDR3 DNA: TGTGCCAGCAGCTCCAGGACGGGAGAAAAACTGTTTTTT
CDR3 protein: CASSSRTGEKLFF

D gene: TRBD1
clone size: many
J gene: TRBJ1-4
CDR3 length: 15
V gene: TRBV12-3/TRBV12-4
CDR3 DNA: TGTGCCAGCAGCCACCCACAGGGGGGAAGAGAAAAACTGTTTTTT
CDR3 protein: CASSHPQGGREKLFF

D gene: -
clone size: many
J gene: TRBJ1-5
CDR3 length: 13
V gene: TRBV2
CDR3 DNA: TGTGCCAGCAGTATAAATAGCAATCAGCCCCAGCATTTT
CDR3 protein: CASSINSNQPQHF

D gene: -
clone size: many
J gene: TRBJ2-2
CDR3 length: 14
V gene: TRBV5-1
CDR3 DNA: TGCGCCAGCAGCCCTGGGACCCACACCGGGGAGCTGTTTTTT
CDR3 protein: CASSPGTHTGELFF

D gene: TRBD2
clone size: many
J gene: TRBJ2-2
CDR3 length: 14
V gene: TRBV5-1
CDR3 DNA: TGCGCCAGCAGCGAGGGACTAGGGACCGGGGAGCTGTTTTTT
CDR3 protein: CASSEGLGTGELFF

D gene: -
clone size: many
J gene: TRBJ1-2
CDR3 length: 15
V gene: TRBV7-1
CDR3 DNA: TGTGCCAGCAGCTCGATCAGGGGTGCCCCCTATGGCTACACCTTC
CDR3 protein: CASSSIRGAPYGYTF

D gene: -
clone size: many
J gene: TRBJ2-7
CDR3 length: 15
V gene: TRBV21-1
CDR3 DNA: TGTGCCAGAGCGGGCGACAGTCTACGTGGAGACGAGCAGTACTTC
CDR3 protein: CARAGDSLRGDEQYF

D gene: -
clone size: many
J gene: TRBJ1-2
CDR3 length: 13
V gene: TRBV20-1
CDR3 DNA: TGCAGTGCTAGACAGGAGGTAATCTATGGCTACACCTTC
CDR3 protein: CSARQEVIYGYTF

D gene: -
clone size: many
J gene: TRBJ1-1
CDR3 length: 14
V gene: TRBV27
CDR3 DNA: TGTGCCAGCAGTTTATTAACCGCGAACACTGAAGCTTTCTTT
CDR3 protein: CASSLLTANTEAFF

D gene: -
clone size: few
J gene: TRBJ1-2
CDR3 length: 14
V gene: TRBV7-9
CDR3 DNA: TGTGCCAGCAGCCCCAAAGGCGGGAACTATGGCTACACCTTC
CDR3 protein: CASSPKGGNYGYTF